Listed here are 26 T cell receptor beta chains from one sample, sequenced in a study of cytomegalovirus exposure and HLA in healthy donors. It was with 60 Vbeta and 13 Jbeta primers that the PCR ran. TCRdb's copy holds only in-frame clones and misses some; the assay was immunoSEQ multiplex PCR. The sample holds 150,000 to 200,000 clones. Specimen: PBMCs. These receptors all stem from a man aged 25-45 years in good health and CMV-seronegative.

The chain is built from TRBV5-1 and TRBJ2-5; TRBD2 matches at 9 bases. The CDR3 runs 15 residues. V lost 2 bases to trimming and J lost 4 bases; unmatched junction nucleotides: 6. From germline, CDR1 is SGHRS and CDR2 YFSETQ. In nucleotides, the CDR3 is TGCGCCAGCAGCTTCCGGCGGGGGGGCGGAGAGACCCAGTACTTC. Encoded protein: CASSFRRGGGETQYF. The full variable domain, rest sourced from reference TRBV5-1 and TRBJ2-5, is KAGVTQTPRYLIKTRGQQVTLSCSPISGHRSVSWYQQTPGQGLQFLFEYFSETQRNKGNFPGRFSGRQFSNSRSEMNVSTLELGDSALYLCASSFRRGGGETQYFGPGTRLLVL.

The rearrangement links TRBV11-2 to TRBJ2-1; D possibly corresponds to TRBD2 (5 bases). V lost 5 bases and J lost 7, with 21 bases in between. This CDR3 has 16 residues. Germline V CDR1 and CDR2: SGHAT, FQNNGV. CDR3 sequence (DNA): TGTGCCAGCAGCCCCTTGAGAGACTACGCTAGGAATGAGCAGTTCTTC. This codes for CASSPLRDYARNEQFF.

V gene TRBV14 combines with J gene TRBJ1-1; D remains unclear. CDR3 length: 12 residues. Per the germline V gene, CDR1 is SGHDN and CDR2 is FVKESK. V was clipped by 0 bases and J by 9 bases, with 8 bases between them. The CDR3 loop is CASSQDFGKAFF. CDR3 nucleotide sequence: TGTGCCAGCAGCCAAGATTTCGGTAAAGCTTTCTTT.

The chain joins TRBV10-3 to TRBJ2-1, with TRBD1 identical over 7 bases. Germline lookup yields CDR1 ENHRY and CDR2 SYGVKD. The CDR3 sequence is 16 residues long. The J segment lost 8 bases and the V segment lost 2 bases, leaving 12 bases of the junction unmatched. The CDR3 nucleotides are TGTGCCATCAGTGAGCCTGACAGGGCTACCTCATATGAGCAGTTCTTC. Its protein is CAISEPDRATSYEQFF.

This chain connects TRBV5-1 to TRBJ2-2; no clear D. Germline loops: CDR1 SGHRS, CDR2 YFSETQ. The CDR3 extends over 15 amino acids. V lost 2 bases and J lost 4, with 12 bases in between. The CDR3 loop reads CASSFLGRSTGELFF. DNA of the CDR3: TGCGCCAGCAGCTTTTTGGGCAGATCCACCGGGGAGCTGTTTTTT.

This sequence joins TRBV5-1 and TRBJ2-5; D may be TRBD1 (7 bases). Germline CDR1 and CDR2: SGHRS and YFSETQ. The V end lost 4 bases, the J end lost 6 bases, and 16 bases lay between the germline ends. The CDR3 has 14 amino acids. The CDR3 loop is CASSPGGGAQTQYF. The CDR3 DNA sequence: TGCGCCAGCAGCCCCGGAGGGGGCGCACAGACCCAGTACTTC.

This chain joins TRBV11-3 and TRBJ2-3, with D uncertain. Between the trimmed V and J ends, which lost 5 bases and 4 bases, there was a span of 10 bases. Per the germline V gene, CDR1 is SGHNT and CDR2 is YENEEA. CDR3 length: 13 residues. The CDR3 DNA sequence: TGTGCCAGCAGCGAAGTCGTAGCAGATACGCAGTATTTT. Protein product: CASSEVVADTQYF.

V is TRBV6-6 and J is TRBJ2-7, with a weak D call TRBD2 (6 bases). V lost 2 bases and J lost 0, with 11 bases in between. Germline assignment: CDR1 MNHNY and CDR2 SVGAGI (reference sequence). The CDR3 totals 15 residues. The CDR3: CASSYGLANSYEQYF. The CDR3 DNA reads as TGTGCCAGCAGTTACGGGCTAGCGAACTCCTACGAGCAGTACTTC.

The chain carries TRBV7-9 and TRBJ1-3; D perhaps matches TRBD1 (6 bases). V lost 5 bases and J lost 0, with 8 bases in between. Germline values: CDR1 SEHNR, CDR2 FQNEAQ (reference sequence). The CDR3 runs to 14 residues. CDR3 sequence (DNA): TGTGCCAGCAGCCCGGACAGCTCTGGAAACACCATATATTTT. It is translated as CASSPDSSGNTIYF. Based on the CDR3 plus reference TRBV7-9 and TRBJ1-3, the full variable domain is DTGVSQNPRHKITKRGQNVTFRCDPISEHNRLYWYRQTLGQGPEFLTYFQNEAQLEKSRLLSDRFSAERPKGSFSTLEIQRTEQGDSAMYLCASSPDSSGNTIYFGEGSWLTVV.

The J gene is TRBJ1-2, the V gene TRBV19; 8 bases align to TRBD1. With V trimmed by 5 bases and J by 7 bases, 6 bases remained unmatched. The length of the CDR3 is 13 residues. Per the germline V gene, CDR1 is LNHDA and CDR2 is SQIVND (reference sequence). The CDR3 spells CASSVDRAGGYTF. The CDR3 bases are TGTGCCAGTAGTGTGGACAGGGCCGGTGGCTACACCTTC.

The chain combines TRBV6-5 with TRBJ2-2; D is perhaps TRBD1 (7 bases). Per the germline V gene, CDR1 is MNHEY and CDR2 is SVGAGI. CDR3 length: 14 residues. The germline V and J ends were trimmed by 5 bases and 5 bases, with 12 bases remaining between them. CDR3 amino acids: CASSLPGGTGELFF. The DNA for the CDR3 is TGTGCCAGCAGTCTGCCAGGGGGGACCGGGGAGCTGTTTTTT.

This chain links TRBV27 with TRBJ2-5, with D possibly TRBD1 on 6 matching bases. The J call could be wrong; TRBJ2-7 is a better fit for the DNA end. The CDR3 covers 15 residues. Germline CDR1 reads MNHEY; CDR2 reads SMNVEV (reference sequence). Written as DNA, the CDR3 is TGTGCCAGCAGTTTCGAACAGGGACCATCCTACGAGCAGTACTTC. It encodes CASSFEQGPSYEQYF.

The chain recombines TRBV6-5 with TRBJ2-5; D is unresolved. Germline CDR1 is MNHEY and CDR2 is SVGAGI. V lost 2 bases and J lost 1, with 8 bases in between. CDR3 size: 14 residues. CDR3 nucleotides: TGTGCCAGCAGTTACCGGCAGGCCCAAGAGACCCAGTACTTC. It codes for CASSYRQAQETQYF.

The CDR3 region has the DNA TGTGCCAGCAGTTACTTCCGGGGAAACACTGAAGCTTTCTTT. It yields the protein CASSYFRGNTEAFF. The chain is built from TRBV6-6 and TRBJ1-1; no reliable D call. Germline assignment: CDR1 MNHNY and CDR2 SVGAGI (reference sequence). The CDR3 contains 14 residues. V shed 1 base and J shed 2 bases, with 8 bases lying between them.

The chain carries TRBV4-2 and TRBJ1-3, with D perhaps matching TRBD1 (5 bases). CDR3 size: 18 residues. Germline CDR1 is LGHNA and CDR2 is YNFKEQ. With 1 base removed from V and 0 bases from J, the gap between germline ends came to 16 bases. The CDR3 DNA sequence: TGTGCCAGCAGCCAAGGACCCCCGACAGACCTCTCTGGAAACACCATATATTTT. Translated: CASSQGPPTDLSGNTIYF.

The J gene is TRBJ1-1, the V gene TRBV7-9; tentative D call: TRBD1 (5 bases). With 0 bases removed from V and 1 base from J, the gap between germline ends came to 6 bases. The CDR3 extends over 14 amino acids. Germline assignment: CDR1 SEHNR and CDR2 FQNEAQ (reference sequence). CDR3 nucleotide sequence: TGTGCCAGCAGCTTAGCGGGGCAGAACACTGAAGCTTTCTTT. Translated, it gives CASSLAGQNTEAFF.

The V call is TRBV7-6, the J call TRBJ1-1, with D hard to call. The V and J ends lost 6 bases and 7 bases respectively, with 21 bases between them. Germline lookup yields CDR1 SGHVS and CDR2 FNYEAQ. The CDR3 is 15 amino acids. CDR3 protein: CASSPLPGSRGEAFF. The CDR3 DNA sequence: TGTGCCAGCAGTCCTCTACCGGGGTCTCGGGGTGAAGCTTTCTTT.

V gene TRBV10-2 combines with J gene TRBJ2-1; D is ambiguous. V was pared by 3 bases and J by 5 bases, with 5 bases between. Per germline, CDR1 WSHSY and CDR2 SAAADI. The length of the CDR3 is 12 residues. As DNA, the CDR3 is TGCGCCAGCAGTGACGTCCACAATGAGCAGTTCTTC. Protein: CASSDVHNEQFF.

This chain connects TRBV10-3 to TRBJ1-5; 7 nucleotides agree with TRBD1. Trimming at V came to 10 bases and at J to 3 bases, leaving 9 bases not matched to a gene. Germline CDR1 and CDR2: ENHRY and SYGVKD. The CDR3 sequence is 14 residues long. The CDR3 bases are TGTGCCACTGCGACAGGGAAGGTCAATCAGCCCCAGCATTTT. Protein product: CATATGKVNQPQHF.

The chain is built from TRBV19 and TRBJ2-1; TRBD2 agrees at 8 bases. The CDR3 spans 15 residues. V lost 3 bases and J lost 6; bases outside the gene matches: 7. Germline CDR1 and CDR2: LNHDA and SQIVND (reference sequence). CDR3 in DNA: TGTGCCAGTAGTATTTTAGCGGGGACCTCCAATGAGCAGTTCTTC. Amino acids: CASSILAGTSNEQFF.

The gene calls are TRBV9 and TRBJ1-2, with 7 bases matching TRBD1. This CDR3 is built from 15 residues. Trimming at V came to 0 bases and at J to 2 bases, leaving 4 bases not matched to a gene. Germline lookup yields CDR1 SGDLS and CDR2 YYNGEE. CDR3 sequence reads: CASSVDQGGNYGYTF. CDR3 DNA sequence: TGTGCCAGCAGCGTAGACCAGGGGGGAAACTATGGCTACACCTTC. Full variable domain (rest looked up from reference TRBV9 and TRBJ1-2): DSGVTQTPKHLITATGQRVTLRCSPRSGDLSVYWYQQSLDQGLQFLIQYYNGEERAKGNILERFSAQQFPDLHSELNLSSLELGDSALYFCASSVDQGGNYGYTFGSGTRLTVV.

The rearrangement uses TRBV19 and TRBJ1-1; a possible D gene is TRBD1 (5 bases). Per the germline V gene, CDR1 is LNHDA and CDR2 is SQIVND (reference sequence). The CDR3 contains 16 residues. Trimming removed 4 bases at V and 0 bases at J, with 15 bases between. CDR3 sequence (DNA): TGTGCCAGTAGTACCCCGACAGTCAAATTGAACACTGAAGCTTTCTTT. Translation: CASSTPTVKLNTEAFF.

The rearrangement joins TRBV5-1 to TRBJ2-1; D unclear. The V end lost 2 bases, the J end lost 0 bases, and 12 bases lay between the germline ends. Germline V gene lookup returns CDR1 SGHRS and CDR2 YFSETQ. This CDR3 is 16 amino acids long. The CDR3 coding sequence is TGCGCCAGCAGCTTCCAGCGTGTCGACTCCTACAATGAGCAGTTCTTC. Translated: CASSFQRVDSYNEQFF.

The chain combines TRBV29-1 with TRBJ2-7; maybe TRBD2 (7 bases). The CDR3 runs 12 residues. Trimming removed 4 bases from V and 4 bases from J, with 11 bases in between. The germline CDR1 and CDR2 sequences are SQVTM and ANQGSEA. This CDR3 reads CSVAAGAYEQYF. For the CDR3, the DNA is TGCAGCGTTGCCGCGGGGGCGTACGAGCAGTACTTC.

V and J are TRBV7-9 and TRBJ2-3; 7 bases map to TRBD1. CDR1 SEHNR and CDR2 FQNEAQ come from the germline V gene (reference sequence). The CDR3 totals 15 residues. V shed 5 bases and J 5 bases; nucleotides not matched to a gene: 10. The CDR3 here is CASSASGQSRDTQYF. In DNA form, the CDR3 reads TGTGCCAGCAGCGCATCGGGACAGTCGAGAGATACGCAGTATTTT.

The chain uses TRBV5-1 and TRBJ1-3; D is possibly TRBD1 (5 bases). The CDR3 has 13 residues. V was clipped by 1 base and J by 4 bases, with 6 bases between them. Germline assignment: CDR1 SGHRS and CDR2 YFSETQ. The CDR3 nucleotides are TGCGCCAGCAGCTTGAGACAGGGAAACACCATATATTTT. This codes for CASSLRQGNTIYF.